This T cell receptor (beta chain) comes out of a study of low-dose radiotherapy and immunotherapy resistance in tumors. Study at large: Oral administration of aspirin 300 mg daily occurred for four cycles, commencing at cycle 1 day 1.

This clonotype showed up many times. V lost 0 bases and J lost 5; bases outside the gene matches: 8. Germline V gene data show CDR1 as SGHTA and CDR2 as FQGNSA. The CDR3 loop spans 16 amino acids. Documented time point: after trial treatment. Noted treatment: LDRT plus nivolumab, ipilimumab, low-dose cyclophosphamide and aspirin (RACIN trial). First-strand cDNA relied on TRAV- and TRBV-specific primers spanning alpha and beta chains. With a V-primer adapter and a constant-region primer, TCRs were amplified for 20 PCR cycles. Isolated mRNA underwent amplification by in vitro transcription. TCRdb independently ran MiXCR on the reads; one entry per CDR3 protein. Of under 90,000 distinct CDR3 sequences in the sample, roughly 17% were seen once.

This clonotype was obtained from a male donor with prostate cancer. The V gene is TRBV7-2, the J gene TRBJ2-5; 8 bases align to TRBD2. The sequencing here drew on PBMCs, taken after low-dose radiotherapy plus immunotherapy. CDR3 sequence: CASSLASGTGGETQYF. DNA for the CDR3: TGTGCCAGCAGCTTAGCTAGCGGGACTGGGGGGGAGACCCAGTACTTC.